A selection of T cell receptor beta chains follows, all from one sample in a study of T cell responses to AZD1222 COVID-19 vaccine. Sequenced by immunoSEQ multiplex PCR; TCRdb stores in-frame clones only, minus some. This table holds some 120,000 clones, 91% found once. The sequences come from peripheral blood, collected on day 0 of AZD1222 vaccination. The receptors come from an adult in good health. Both conserved end residues are part of each CDR3. Each record gives: clone size, D gene, J gene, V gene, CDR3 DNA, CDR3 protein. D genes are given only for firm matches. A row's size may be missing; if present it is once, few, many or a size class.

. . TRBJ2-7 TRBV15 TGTGCCACCAGCAGAGATGGAGCGGGTGAGCAGTACTTC CATSRDGAGEQYF
. . TRBJ1-3 TRBV6-5 TGTGCCAGCAGTTACTCGTCCGGCTCTGGAAACACCATATATTTT CASSYSSGSGNTIYF
. . TRBJ2-3 TRBV30 TGTGCCTGGAGTGTACCATGGACGAAAAGTGGCACAGATACGCAGTATTTT CAWSVPWTKSGTDTQYF
. TRBD1 TRBJ2-2 TRBV5-1 TGCGCCAGCGCCGGACAGGACACCGGGGAGCTGTTTTTT CASAGQDTGELFF
. . TRBJ2-6 TRBV7-2 TGTGCCAGCAGCCCCCCTCGGGGGACCGGGGCCAACGTCCTGACTTTC CASSPPRGTGANVLTF
. . TRBJ2-1 TRBV6-5 TGTGCCAGCAGGGCCCCGACTGAGCAGTTCTTC CASRAPTEQFF
once . TRBJ1-1 TRBV27 TGTGCCAGCAGGGGGTATGGTGGCACTGAAGCTTTCTTT CASRGYGGTEAFF
. . TRBJ2-1 TRBV11-3 TGTGCCAGCAGCTTAGGTGAGCGCGTAAGCTCCTACAATGAGCAGTTCTTC CASSLGERVSSYNEQFF
. . TRBJ1-1 TRBV3-1/TRBV3-2 TGTGCCAGCAGCCAAGAACCCGACGGGGGATTGAACACTGAAGCTTTCTTT CASSQEPDGGLNTEAFF
. TRBD2 TRBJ2-1 TRBV10-2 TGCGCCAGCAATTTACTAGCGCCCTCCTACAATGAGCAGTTCTTC CASNLLAPSYNEQFF
. TRBD1 TRBJ1-5 TRBV13 TGTGCCAGCAGCTTAGGATCTACCGGGACAGAAAACACCAATCAGCCCCAGCATTTT CASSLGSTGTENTNQPQHF
once . TRBJ1-1 TRBV5-4 TGTGCCAGCAGCTTGGGGGGGGGTGGTACTGAAGCTTTCTTT CASSLGGGGTEAFF
. . TRBJ1-2 TRBV7-2 TGTGCCAGCAGCTTAGGGACAGACTATGGCTACACCTTC CASSLGTDYGYTF
. . TRBJ1-5 TRBV27 TGTGCCAGCAACAAAAGTTATAGCAATCAGCCCCAGCATTTT CASNKSYSNQPQHF
. TRBD2 TRBJ2-7 TRBV9 TGTGCCAGCAGCGTAGCTGGAAGCGGGATGTTCTACGAGCAGTACTTC CASSVAGSGMFYEQYF
. . TRBJ1-5 TRBV27 TGTGCCAGCAGTTTCTCGAATCAGCCCCAGCATTTT CASSFSNQPQHF
. . TRBJ1-3 TRBV19 TGTGCCAGTAGGTTCGGGGGTGGAAACACCATATATTTT CASRFGGGNTIYF
. . TRBJ1-2 TRBV13 TGTGCCAGCAGCTTAGCCCGTCCCGATATTCGAGACTATGGCTACACCTTC CASSLARPDIRDYGYTF
. TRBD2 TRBJ2-1 TRBV4-2 TGTGCCAGCAGCCAAGATGAGGGCGGGAGGTCGGGAGAGCAGTTCTTC CASSQDEGGRSGEQFF
few . TRBJ1-6 TRBV25-1 TGTGCCAGCAGTGAAAAAAAGAATTCACCCCTCCACTTT CASSEKKNSPLHF
once TRBD1 TRBJ1-1 TRBV16 TGTGCCAGCAGCCAATACAGGGGGAACACTGAAGCTTTCTTT CASSQYRGNTEAFF
once . TRBJ1-2 TRBV6-2/TRBV6-3 TGTGCCAGCAGTTACCCGACAGGTCTTGCATTCTATGGCTACACCTTC CASSYPTGLAFYGYTF
. TRBD1 TRBJ1-2 TRBV18 TGTGCCAGCTCACCGTTTGCCTCGGGACAGGACCTCATTGGCTACACCTTC CASSPFASGQDLIGYTF
. . TRBJ2-3 TRBV2 TGTGCCAGCAGGGACCGTCGCGATACGCAGTATTTT CASRDRRDTQYF
once TRBD1 TRBJ1-5 TRBV27 TGTGCCAGCAGTTTAGGGACAGGGGGTCAGCCCCAGCATTTT CASSLGTGGQPQHF
. . TRBJ2-1 TRBV5-5 TGTGCCAGCAGCTTGGGAGGGGGGTATGAGCAGTTCTTC CASSLGGGYEQFF
. . TRBJ2-3 TRBV3-1/TRBV3-2 TGTGCCAGCAGCCAAAATTCGCTAACAGGAGATACGCAGTATTTT CASSQNSLTGDTQYF
. TRBD2 TRBJ2-1 TRBV4-3 TGCGCCAGCAGCCTCACTAGCGGGGGGTCCTACAATGAGCAGTTCTTC CASSLTSGGSYNEQFF
. TRBD1 TRBJ1-3 TRBV19 TGTGCCAGTAGTAAGGGACAGGGGGACGGAAACACCATATATTTT CASSKGQGDGNTIYF
. . TRBJ1-3 TRBV4-1 TGCGCCAGCAGCCAAGATCGGCAGGGAAACACCATATATTTT CASSQDRQGNTIYF
few TRBD2 TRBJ2-2 TRBV20-1 TGCAGTGCCAGTCCCGGGACTAGCCGTGTCACCGGGGAGCTGTTTTTT CSASPGTSRVTGELFF
. . TRBJ2-6 TRBV18 TGTGCCAGCTCACGTCGTACTGGAGAGGGGGTAACTGGGGCCAACGTCCTGACTTTC CASSRRTGEGVTGANVLTF
. . TRBJ1-2 TRBV2 TGTGCCAGCAGTGATAACAGCAAAGGCTACACCTTC CASSDNSKGYTF
. . TRBJ1-2 TRBV7-2 TGTGCCAGCAGCTTTTCCCGGGACACGGGCACCTATGGCTACACCTTC CASSFSRDTGTYGYTF
. . TRBJ1-2 TRBV18 TGTGCCAGCTCACCACAGGGGGGGACGGACAGCATGAGCTACACCTTC CASSPQGGTDSMSYTF
. TRBD1 TRBJ1-3 TRBV9 TGTGCCAGCAGCGTAGGAACAGGGGGCGCGGGAAACACCATATATTTT CASSVGTGGAGNTIYF
once . TRBJ1-1 TRBV19 TGTGCCAGTAGTATAAATGGAGGGGGGGGCACTGAAGCTTTCTTT CASSINGGGGTEAFF
. . TRBJ1-2 TRBV7-2 TGTGCCAGCGGCACCGGGCTAGGGGCGAACTATGGCTACACCTTC CASGTGLGANYGYTF
. . TRBJ1-1 TRBV27 TGTGCCAGCAGTAGGGCGGGCGGGGCGATGAACACTGAAGCTTTCTTT CASSRAGGAMNTEAFF
. . TRBJ2-3 TRBV19 TGTGCCAGTAGAAGGGACACAGATACGCAGTATTTT CASRRDTDTQYF
. TRBD1 TRBJ1-5 TRBV11-2 TGTGCCAGCAGCTTAGGGATTGACAGGGGGAATCAGCCCCAGCATTTT CASSLGIDRGNQPQHF
. . TRBJ1-5 TRBV7-2 TGTGCCAGCAGCCCCCAGTCGGGGGGAGGTCAGCCCCAGCATTTT CASSPQSGGGQPQHF
. TRBD1 TRBJ1-2 TRBV5-6 TGTGCCAGCAGCCCAAGGACAGGGGTTCACTATGGCTACACCTTC CASSPRTGVHYGYTF
. . TRBJ2-1 TRBV3-1/TRBV3-2 TGTGCCAGCAGCCAAGAGGGGGAACTTAGACATGAGCAGTTCTTC CASSQEGELRHEQFF
. . TRBJ2-2 TRBV7-2 TGTGCCAGCAGCCTCCAAACAGGGCCGGGCGGGGAGCTGTTTTTT CASSLQTGPGGELFF
. . TRBJ1-1 TRBV29-1 TGCAGCGCCCTGACCACTGAAGCTTTCTTT CSALTTEAFF
. TRBD2 TRBJ2-7 TRBV7-2 TGTGCCAGCAGCCCAAGCGGGAGAGGGTACGAGCAGTACTTC CASSPSGRGYEQYF
. TRBD1 TRBJ2-7 TRBV5-6 TGTGCCAGCAGCCCTGACAGGGGAGCCTACGAGCAGTACTTC CASSPDRGAYEQYF
. TRBD2 TRBJ2-3 TRBV15 TGTGCCACCAGCAGTACTTTCGGGACTAGCGGGGATACGCAGTATTTT CATSSTFGTSGDTQYF
. TRBD1 TRBJ1-5 TRBV6-1 TGTGCCAGCAGTGAACCCTGGACAGGGGATCAGCCCCAGCATTTT CASSEPWTGDQPQHF
. . TRBJ2-7 TRBV21-1 TGTGCCAGCAGCAAAGAATGGGCAGGGCCCAAAAGCTCCTACGAGCAGTACTTC CASSKEWAGPKSSYEQYF